The 23 T cell receptor beta chains listed next were all sequenced from one sample in a study of cytomegalovirus exposure and HLA in healthy donors. PCR used 60 Vbeta primers and 13 Jbeta primers. Profiled with immunoSEQ multiplex PCR; TCRdb holds only in-frame clones, not every one. Among about 130,000 clones, approximately 82% were seen once, and the ten largest hold 20%. The source material was PBMCs. The receptors originated from a young man in good health and CMV-seropositive.

V and J are TRBV5-1 and TRBJ1-1, with 10 bases lining up with TRBD1. CDR3 length: 13 amino acids. The germline gives CDR1 SGHRS, CDR2 YFSETQ. V lost 4 bases and J lost 5; bases outside the gene matches: 2. CDR3 in amino acids: CASSLDRGTEAFF. CDR3 DNA: TGCGCCAGCAGCCTGGACAGGGGGACTGAAGCTTTCTTT.

This rearrangement joins TRBV7-2 to TRBJ1-3; 10 nucleotides align to TRBD1. The CDR3 spans 16 residues. Germline values: CDR1 SGHTA, CDR2 FQGNSA. The V and J ends lost 6 bases and 0 bases, in that order; junction bases with no gene match: 5. The chain's CDR3 is CASSSRDRGSGNTIYF. The CDR3 region has the DNA TGTGCCAGCAGTTCCCGGGACAGGGGCTCTGGAAACACCATATATTTT. Combining the CDR3 with reference TRBV7-2 and TRBJ1-3 gives the whole variable domain GAGVSQSPSNKVTEKGKDVELRCDPISGHTALYWYRQSLGQGLEFLIYFQGNSAPDKSGLPSDRFSAERTGGSVSTLTIQRTQQEDSAVYLCASSSRDRGSGNTIYFGEGSWLTVV.

The chain couples TRBV5-1 to TRBJ2-7; 8 bases match TRBD1. V lost 0 bases and J lost 5; bases outside the gene matches: 4. The germline CDR1 and CDR2 sequences are SGHRS and YFSETQ. The CDR3 contains 14 residues. CDR3 in amino acids: CASSLAQGVHEQYF. DNA of the CDR3: TGCGCCAGCAGCTTGGCACAGGGGGTCCACGAGCAGTACTTC.

This clone has just a few counts. The rearrangement links TRBV6-1 to TRBJ1-1, with D unclear. Germline-derived CDR1 and CDR2 are MNHNS and SASEGT. V was trimmed by 8 bases and J by 1 base, leaving 11 bases between them. The CDR3 sequence is 13 residues long. CDR3 sequence: CASLQKSNTEAFF. The CDR3 DNA reads as TGTGCCAGCCTTCAGAAGTCGAACACTGAAGCTTTCTTT.

The V call is TRBV18, the J call TRBJ1-2, with TRBD1 matching 7 bases. The CDR3 consists of 12 residues. The trim removed 4 bases at V and 7 bases at J, leaving 3 bases unmatched. Germline-derived CDR1 and CDR2 are KGHSH and LQKENI. In DNA form, the CDR3 reads TGTGCCAGCTCACAGGGGGCGACTGGCTACACCTTC. Residues: CASSQGATGYTF. Combining the CDR3 with reference TRBV18 and TRBJ1-2 gives the whole variable domain NAGVMQNPRHLVRRRGQEARLRCSPMKGHSHVYWYRQLPEEGLKFMVYLQKENIIDESGMPKERFSAEFPKEGPSILRIQQVVRGDSAAYFCASSQGATGYTFGSGTRLTVV.

This chain joins TRBV11-2 and TRBJ2-7, with a weak D call TRBD1 (8 bases). Germline V CDR1 and CDR2: SGHAT, FQNNGV. The CDR3 is made up of 14 amino acids. V lost 1 base to trimming and J lost 6 bases, with 13 bases between them. For the CDR3, the DNA is TGTGCCAGCAGCTTAGGAACAGGGGGGGGCGAGCAGTACTTC. Amino acids: CASSLGTGGGEQYF.

As concerns this clone: Other DNA sequences from this sample encode an identical CDR3 as well. The chain recombines TRBV29-1 with TRBJ1-4; unclear D gene. The CDR3 consists of 12 residues. Trimming left V 4 bases short and J 5 bases short, with 8 bases between. Germline CDR1 and CDR2: SQVTM and ANQGSEA. CDR3 coding DNA: TGCAGCGTTGGCAGGCCGAATGAAAAACTGTTTTTT. It encodes CSVGRPNEKLFF. Filled out from reference TRBV29-1 and TRBJ1-4, the complete variable domain reads SAVISQKPSRDICQRGTSLTIQCQVDSQVTMMFWYRQQPGQSLTLIATANQGSEATYESGFVIDKFPISRPNLTFSTLTVSNMSPEDSSIYLCSVGRPNEKLFFGSGTQLSVL.

This clone was recorded only once. This chain joins TRBV7-9 and TRBJ2-5, with 7 bases identical to TRBD1. V lost 0 bases to trimming and J lost 3 bases; unmatched junction nucleotides: 4. The germline gives CDR1 SEHNR, CDR2 FQNEAQ (reference sequence). The CDR3 is 15 residues long. The chain's CDR3 is CASSLARTGEETQYF. CDR3 coding DNA: TGTGCCAGCAGCTTAGCCAGGACAGGAGAAGAGACCCAGTACTTC.

A note on this clone: Its ends do not fully match the called genes, so a read error is possible. The chain uses TRBV7-9 and TRBJ1-5, with D hard to call. Germline V lookup: CDR1 SEHNR, CDR2 FQNEAQ (reference sequence). This CDR3 comprises 12 residues. CDR3 nucleotides: TGTTCCAGCAGCTTGGAGAATCAGCCCCAGCATTTT. Protein product: CSSSLENQPQHF.

The chain is built from TRBV2 and TRBJ1-1; possibly TRBD1 for D (5 bases). Germline V gives CDR1 SNHLY, CDR2 FYNNEI. V shed 5 bases and J shed 4 bases, with 14 bases lying between them. The CDR3 spans 14 residues. The CDR3 coding sequence is TGTGCCAGCAGTTCGACAGATTGGGGCACTGAAGCTTTCTTT. It is translated as CASSSTDWGTEAFF.

The chain couples TRBV5-4 to TRBJ2-4, with D maybe TRBD2 (6 bases). Germline V gene lookup returns CDR1 SGHNT and CDR2 YYREEE (reference sequence). The germline V and J ends were trimmed by 0 bases and 5 bases, with 9 bases remaining between them. This CDR3 spans 14 amino acids. In DNA, the CDR3 is TGTGCCAGCAGCTTGGGGGAGGAGCAAAACATTCAGTACTTC. Encoded protein: CASSLGEEQNIQYF.

This clone was observed a handful of times. The chain employs TRBV6-5 and TRBJ1-1; 7 bases agree with TRBD1. The CDR3 consists of 13 residues. Germline V CDR1 and CDR2: MNHEY, SVGAGI. After removal of 5 bases from V and 0 bases from J, the junction contained 0 bases not matched to a gene. CDR3 protein: CASSTGVNTEAFF. In DNA form, the CDR3 reads TGTGCCAGCAGTACAGGGGTGAACACTGAAGCTTTCTTT.

The CDR3 loop reads CASSPGQGYGEKLFF. The CDR3 DNA reads TGCGCCAGCAGCCCGGGACAGGGCTACGGTGAAAAACTGTTTTTT. V and J are TRBV5-1 and TRBJ1-4; 9 bases map to TRBD1. Germline lookup yields CDR1 SGHRS and CDR2 YFSETQ. The CDR3 length is 15 residues. V trimming: 4 bases; J trimming: 7 bases; junction bases outside the gene matches: 8. The full variable domain, its missing parts supplied by reference TRBV5-1 and TRBJ1-4, is KAGVTQTPRYLIKTRGQQVTLSCSPISGHRSVSWYQQTPGQGLQFLFEYFSETQRNKGNFPGRFSGRQFSNSRSEMNVSTLELGDSALYLCASSPGQGYGEKLFFGSGTQLSVL.

The V gene is TRBV13, the J gene TRBJ1-4, with 7 bases that match TRBD1. The V segment lost 5 bases and the J segment 6 bases; nucleotides outside the gene matches: 6. The V gene's germline CDR1 is PRHDT and CDR2 FYEKMQ (reference sequence). The CDR3 runs 14 residues. This CDR3 is CASSTTGADEKLFF. The CDR3 region has the DNA TGTGCCAGCAGCACCACAGGGGCCGATGAAAAACTGTTTTTT. Based on the CDR3 plus reference TRBV13 and TRBJ1-4, the full variable domain is AAGVIQSPRHLIKEKRETATLKCYPIPRHDTVYWYQQGPGQDPQFLISFYEKMQSDKGSIPDRFSAQQFSDYHSELNMSSLELGDSALYFCASSTTGADEKLFFGSGTQLSVL.

This clone was seen a few times. The chain recombines TRBV19 with TRBJ1-5, with TRBD1 matching over 8 bases. CDR3 length equals 14 residues. Losses at the gene ends were 5 bases for V and 3 bases for J; bases not matched to a gene: 3. Germline-derived CDR1 and CDR2 are LNHDA and SQIVND (reference sequence). In DNA, the CDR3 is TGTGCCAGTAGTTCCAGGGGGCTCAATCAGCCCCAGCATTTT. Translating gives CASSSRGLNQPQHF.

The chain couples TRBV13 to TRBJ2-3, with 7 bases matching TRBD2. This CDR3 region has 13 residues. Germline CDR1 and CDR2: PRHDT and FYEKMQ (reference sequence). V trimming: 6 bases; J trimming: 7 bases; junction bases outside the gene matches: 7. The CDR3 protein is CASRHTGGHTQYF. CDR3 DNA: TGTGCCAGCAGGCATACGGGGGGACATACGCAGTATTTT.

This chain links TRBV18 with TRBJ2-5; TRBD1 is a possible D gene (6 bases). The germline gives CDR1 KGHSH, CDR2 LQKENI. The CDR3 sequence is 16 residues long. V shed 0 bases and J shed 3 bases, with 14 bases lying between them. The CDR3 here is CASSPPQNRAEETQYF. DNA of the CDR3: TGTGCCAGCTCACCACCGCAGAACAGGGCTGAAGAGACCCAGTACTTC.

The rearrangement uses TRBV2 and TRBJ1-5; tentative D call: TRBD1 (5 bases). Germline lookup yields CDR1 SNHLY and CDR2 FYNNEI. This CDR3 is 13 amino acids long. V shed 7 bases and J shed 9 bases, with 16 bases lying between them. CDR3 residues: CASNQGREMPQHF. CDR3 DNA sequence: TGTGCCAGCAACCAGGGCCGCGAGATGCCCCAGCATTTT. Combining the CDR3 with reference TRBV2 and TRBJ1-5 gives the whole variable domain EPEVTQTPSHQVTQMGQEVILRCVPISNHLYFYWYRQILGQKVEFLVSFYNNEISEKSEIFDDQFSVERPDGSNFTLKIRSTKLEDSAMYFCASNQGREMPQHFGDGTRLSIL.

V gene TRBV5-4 combines with J gene TRBJ1-1; 7 bases are a match to TRBD1. With 4 bases clipped from V and 6 bases from J, the junction kept 9 bases outside the gene matches. The CDR3 loop spans 14 amino acids. Germline CDR1 SGHNT, CDR2 YYREEE (reference sequence). In nucleotides, the CDR3 is TGTGCCAGCAGCCTAACGGACAGGTCCTCTGAAGCTTTCTTT. This translates into CASSLTDRSSEAFF.

Here the CDR3 reads CASSFPGGETQYF. CDR3 coding DNA: TGTGCCAGCAGCTTCCCAGGAGGAGAGACCCAGTACTTC. V and J are TRBV5-8 and TRBJ2-5; the D gene is possibly TRBD2 (5 bases). CDR3 length: 13 residues. V gave up 2 bases and J gave up 4 bases, with 9 bases separating them. The germline CDR1 and CDR2 sequences are SGHTS and YDEGEE. Based on the CDR3 plus reference TRBV5-8 and TRBJ2-5, the full variable domain is EAGVTQSPTHLIKTRGQQATLRCSPISGHTSVYWYQQALGLGLQFLLWYDEGEERNRGNFPPRFSGRQFPNYSSELNVNALELEDSALYLCASSFPGGETQYFGPGTRLLVL.

The CDR3 DNA reads TGTGCCAGCAGTATCGACAGGGCTAACTATGGCTACACCTTC. It yields the protein CASSIDRANYGYTF. The chain carries TRBV27 and TRBJ1-2; 7 bases map to TRBD1. This CDR3 is 14 amino acids long. Germline lookup yields CDR1 MNHEY and CDR2 SMNVEV (reference sequence). J was trimmed by 0 bases and V by 5 bases; bases with no gene match: 3.

This sequence joins TRBV11-2 and TRBJ2-7, with 9 bases aligning to TRBD1. V dropped 1 base and J dropped 2; count of bases not matched to a gene: 3. The CDR3 runs 15 residues. The V gene's germline CDR1 is SGHAT and CDR2 FQNNGV. CDR3 protein: CASSLGQGGTYEQYF. CDR3 bases: TGTGCCAGCAGCTTAGGACAGGGGGGCACCTACGAGCAGTACTTC. The full variable domain, in which reference TRBV11-2 and TRBJ2-7 provide the parts outside the CDR3, is EAGVAQSPRYKIIEKRQSVAFWCNPISGHATLYWYQQILGQGPKLLIQFQNNGVVDDSQLPKDRFSAERLKGVDSTLKIQPAKLEDSAVYLCASSLGQGGTYEQYFGPGTRLTVT.

This clone was seen a few times. The rearrangement uses TRBV6-6 and TRBJ1-4; D gene uncertain. V was shortened by 2 bases and J by 5 bases, with 9 bases between the two germline ends. The CDR3 runs 14 residues. Germline CDR1 MNHNY, CDR2 SVGAGI (reference sequence). The CDR3, as DNA: TGTGCCAGCAGTTACGAATTTCGGAATGAAAAACTGTTTTTT. Its protein is CASSYEFRNEKLFF.